Following are 23 T cell receptor beta chains from one sample sequenced in a study of blood T cell repertoires in COVID-19. Clones were read by immunoSEQ multiplex PCR, and TCRdb kept only the in-frame ones, dropping some. The repertoire includes tens of thousands of clones, around 87% of them detected once, and about 30% sits in the top ten. The sample was peripheral blood. The receptors were gathered from a woman of 80 years or more with active or convalescent COVID-19.

The V gene is TRBV5-1, the J gene TRBJ2-1; 10 nucleotides match TRBD2. J lost 0 bases, V lost 1 base, and 4 bases had no gene match. Germline CDR1 and CDR2: SGHRS and YFSETQ. The CDR3 has 17 amino acids. The CDR3 nucleotides read TGCGCCAGCAGCTTGACGGGACTAGCGACCTCCTACAATGAGCAGTTCTTC. This sequence encodes CASSLTGLATSYNEQFF.

This clone was seen just once. The DNA of the CDR3 is TGTGCCAGCAGCGTAGACGGCTCTGGGGCCAACGTCCTGACTTTC. It yields the protein CASSVDGSGANVLTF. The chain is built from TRBV7-9 and TRBJ2-6; no clear D gene. V gave up 5 bases and J gave up 0 bases, with 8 bases separating them. Per germline, CDR1 SEHNR and CDR2 FQNEAQ (reference sequence). There are 15 residues in the CDR3.

The V gene is TRBV7-2, the J gene TRBJ2-1, with D perhaps TRBD2 (6 bases). Trimming removed 10 bases at V and 9 bases at J, with 22 bases between. Looked up from germline, CDR1 is SGHTA and CDR2 is FQGNSA. This CDR3 has 14 residues. This chain's CDR3 is CATKAGAGYGEQFF. DNA for the CDR3: TGTGCCACTAAAGCTGGGGCGGGGTATGGTGAGCAGTTCTTC.

V and J are TRBV7-2 and TRBJ1-2; D is undetermined. The V end lost 2 bases, the J end lost 4 bases, and 8 bases lay between the germline ends. From germline, CDR1 is SGHTA and CDR2 FQGNSA. The CDR3 totals 13 residues. The DNA of the CDR3 is TGTGCCAGCAGCTTAAGTGAACTCTATGGCTACACCTTC. Amino acid sequence: CASSLSELYGYTF.

J is TRBJ1-2 and V is TRBV7-2, with unresolved D. Germline values: CDR1 SGHTA, CDR2 FQGNSA. The CDR3 runs to 15 residues. Trimming shortened V by 1 base and J by 3 bases, and 12 bases separated the two germline ends. This chain's CDR3 is CASSLDTSSYYGYTF. CDR3 nucleotides: TGTGCCAGCAGCTTAGATACCAGTAGCTACTATGGCTACACCTTC.

The V gene is TRBV30, the J gene TRBJ2-5; possibly TRBD2 for D (5 bases). CDR1 is GTSNPN, CDR2 SVGIG, per germline (reference sequence). Trimming took off 5 bases at V and 6 bases at J, with 22 bases between the two ends. This CDR3 is built from 15 residues. The CDR3 spells CAWDGRGGWAQTQYF. Here the CDR3 DNA reads TGTGCCTGGGATGGCCGGGGTGGGTGGGCCCAGACCCAGTACTTC.

The J gene is TRBJ1-2, the V gene TRBV3-1 (or the pseudogene TRBV3-2); D gene uncertain. Trimming cost V 0 bases and J 2 bases, with 10 bases left between them. In germline, CDR1 is LGHDT, CDR2 YNNKEL (reference sequence). There are 15 residues in the CDR3. The CDR3 sequence is CASSQDLGVNYGYTF. CDR3 bases: TGTGCCAGCAGCCAAGATTTAGGAGTAAACTATGGCTACACCTTC.

The V gene is TRBV11-2, the J gene TRBJ1-3; D is uncertain. The CDR3 loop spans 15 amino acids. The V gene lost 0 bases and the J gene lost 4 bases, with 10 bases spanning the gap. Germline-derived CDR1 and CDR2 are SGHAT and FQNNGV. The CDR3 DNA sequence: TGTGCCAGCAGCTTAGATATACTAATCGGAAACACCATATATTTT. The encoded protein is CASSLDILIGNTIYF.

This clone has more than one count but fewer than ten. V and J are TRBV30 and TRBJ1-2; possibly TRBD1 for D (6 bases). Trimming stripped 7 bases from V and 6 bases from J, with 12 bases between. Germline loops: CDR1 GTSNPN, CDR2 SVGIG (reference sequence). The CDR3 has 11 amino acids. The CDR3 coding sequence is TGTGCCTCCTACAGGGCCAATGGCTACACCTTC. Residues: CASYRANGYTF.

The chain has TRBV4-3 and TRBJ1-5; 9 bases align to TRBD1. The V segment lost 0 bases and the J segment 7 bases; nucleotides outside the gene matches: 7. CDR3 length: 16 residues. Germline CDR1 reads LGHNA; CDR2 reads YSLEER. CDR3 in DNA: TGCGCCAGCAGCCAAGAAGGCGGGACAGGGAAACAGCCCCAGCATTTT. It specifies CASSQEGGTGKQPQHF.

This rearrangement joins TRBV28 to TRBJ1-3; TRBD1 might be the D (6 bases). CDR3 size: 15 residues. V was pared by 6 bases and J by 0 bases, with 12 bases between. Germline CDR1 and CDR2: MDHEN and SYDVKM. CDR3 DNA: TGTGCCAGCAGCTCCCTGGGACACTCTGGAAACACCATATATTTT. Protein: CASSSLGHSGNTIYF.

This sequence joins TRBV30 and TRBJ1-5; D remains ambiguous. CDR1 GTSNPN and CDR2 SVGIG come from the germline V gene (reference sequence). The CDR3 has 14 amino acids. The ends were cut back, 1 base at V and 0 bases at J, with 7 bases in the middle. CDR3 residues: CAWSETNSNQPQHF. As DNA, the CDR3 is TGTGCCTGGAGTGAAACAAATAGCAATCAGCCCCAGCATTTT. Together with reference TRBV30 and TRBJ1-5, the CDR3 gives the full variable domain: SQTIHQWPATLVQPVGSPLSLECTVEGTSNPNLYWYRQAAGRGLQLLFYSVGIGQISSEVPQNLSASRPQDRQFILSSKKLLLSDSGFYLCAWSETNSNQPQHFGDGTRLSIL.

The chain employs TRBV11-3 and TRBJ1-1; D call uncertain. There are 20 residues in the CDR3. CDR1 SGHNT and CDR2 YENEEA come from the germline V gene. Trimming stripped 0 bases from V and 4 bases from J, with 27 bases between. This CDR3 reads CASSLDLRGERRELCTEAFF. In DNA, the CDR3 is TGTGCCAGCAGCTTAGATCTACGGGGTGAAAGGAGGGAATTGTGCACTGAAGCTTTCTTT.

The chain has TRBV6-5 and TRBJ1-3; no firm D call. The ends were cut back, 1 base at V and 4 bases at J, with 5 bases in the middle. The germline V gene encodes CDR1 MNHEY and CDR2 SVGAGI. The CDR3 totals 13 residues. The CDR3 nucleotides read TGTGCCAGCAGTTACTTTCAGGGAAACACCATATATTTT. This translates into CASSYFQGNTIYF.

The V gene is TRBV6-5, the J gene TRBJ1-1; TRBD1 is a possible D gene (5 bases). Germline V gene lookup returns CDR1 MNHEY and CDR2 SVGAGI. Trimming left V 4 bases short and J 8 bases short, with 11 bases between. There are 12 residues in the CDR3. The CDR3 reads CASSSPRGEAFF. CDR3 nucleotide sequence: TGTGCCAGCAGTTCCCCTCGGGGGGAAGCTTTCTTT.

The CDR3 DNA sequence: TGTGCCAGCAGCCCTCGGACAGGGAGCACAGATACGCAGTATTTT. This encodes CASSPRTGSTDTQYF. This chain uses TRBV7-6 with TRBJ2-3; 8 bases match TRBD1. V was clipped by 5 bases and J by 0 bases; unmatched bases: 4. CDR1 is SGHVS and CDR2 is FNYEAQ in the germline V gene. The CDR3 extends over 15 amino acids.

The count of this clone is one. The chain employs TRBV5-1 and TRBJ1-2; D is undetermined. Germline V lookup: CDR1 SGHRS, CDR2 YFSETQ. The V end was cut by 7 bases, the J end by 8 bases, with 18 bases between. There are 13 residues in the CDR3. The CDR3 coding sequence is TGCGCCAGCGCCTTAGAGCGGGAGTCAGGCTACACCTTC. Residues: CASALERESGYTF.

This clone was seen once. The V and J genes are TRBV24-1 and TRBJ2-3; 7 bases are shared with TRBD1. This CDR3 is built from 15 residues. The V segment lost 3 bases and the J segment 3 bases; nucleotides outside the gene matches: 5. Germline CDR1 is KGHDR and CDR2 is SFDVKD. In DNA form, the CDR3 reads TGTGCCACCAGTGATCGAGGGGGCGAAACAGATACGCAGTATTTT. Its protein product is CATSDRGGETDTQYF.

The chain combines TRBV4-3 with TRBJ1-6; 7 bases agree with TRBD1. The CDR3 runs to 16 residues. Germline V lookup: CDR1 LGHNA, CDR2 YSLEER. V gave up 8 bases and J gave up 6 bases; unmatched junction bases: 13. CDR3 bases: TGCGCCAGCCGATGGCAACGGGACAGTATTAATTCACCCCTCCACTTT. Protein product: CASRWQRDSINSPLHF.

V usage is TRBV12-2 and J usage is TRBJ2-5; whether TRBD1, the table's D call, matches the DNA was not checked. TRBV12-2 corresponds to a pseudogene. The CDR3 runs to 15 residues. CDR3 DNA: TGTGCAAGTCGCTTAGCGGGCCAGGGTAGTGAGACCCAGTACTTC. This codes for CASRLAGQGSETQYF.

In its sample, this clone was seen once. The chain employs TRBV19 and TRBJ1-1; 8 positions match TRBD1. The germline V gene encodes CDR1 LNHDA and CDR2 SQIVND (reference sequence). Trimming took 4 bases from V and 4 from J; bases not matched to a gene: 11. This CDR3 is built from 16 residues. The CDR3 DNA is TGTGCCAGTAGTACTCAACAGGGGGTTGGGATCACTGAAGCTTTCTTT. Translation: CASSTQQGVGITEAFF.

In this sample, this clone turned up a few times. The chain uses TRBV7-8 and TRBJ1-2, with no clear D. Trimming pared 5 bases from V and 4 bases from J, leaving 17 bases between. CDR3 size: 15 residues. Germline CDR1 and CDR2: SGHVS and FQNEAQ. The CDR3 reads CASSQPRPSGYGYTF. For the CDR3, the DNA is TGTGCCAGCAGCCAGCCTAGACCCTCCGGCTATGGCTACACCTTC.

The rearrangement joins TRBV3-1 (or the pseudogene TRBV3-2) to TRBJ2-3; TRBD2 agrees at 10 bases. The CDR3 length is 21 residues. Germline trimming cut 0 bases from V and 2 bases from J; bases unmatched to any gene: 17. Looked up from germline, CDR1 is LGHDT and CDR2 is YNNKEL (reference sequence). CDR3 sequence reads: CASSQDLSLGGTSDHTDTQYF. The CDR3 DNA follows: TGTGCCAGCAGCCAAGATCTTTCGTTAGGCGGGACTAGCGATCACACAGATACGCAGTATTTT.